The clone carrying this TCR beta chain showed up just once. This entry is derived from a study of control samples from healthy donors and cancer patients. Libraries were prepared by immunoSEQ multiplex PCR; TCRdb keeps only in-frame clonotypes and omits some of them. The sample has about 120,000 clones; over 90% are singletons. The source is a man younger than 45 in good health. The specimen sequenced was blood.

In DNA form, the CDR3 reads TGTGCCAGCAGCTCACAAGGGACAGGGGAGGATACGCAGTATTTT. Residues: CASSSQGTGEDTQYF. V is TRBV11-2 and J is TRBJ2-3, with TRBD1 identical over 10 bases. CDR3 length: 15 residues. J lost 6 bases, V lost 4 bases, and 7 bases had no gene match. Germline loops: CDR1 SGHAT, CDR2 FQNNGV.